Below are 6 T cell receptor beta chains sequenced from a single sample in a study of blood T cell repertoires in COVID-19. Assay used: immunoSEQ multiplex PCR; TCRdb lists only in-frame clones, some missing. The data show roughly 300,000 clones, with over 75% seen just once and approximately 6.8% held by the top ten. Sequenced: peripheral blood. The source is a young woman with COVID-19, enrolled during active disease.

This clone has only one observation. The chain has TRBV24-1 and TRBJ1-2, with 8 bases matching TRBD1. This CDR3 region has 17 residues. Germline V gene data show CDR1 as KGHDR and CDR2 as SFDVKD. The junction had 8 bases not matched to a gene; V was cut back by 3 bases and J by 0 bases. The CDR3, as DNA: TGTGCCACCAGTGATCCACGGACAGGGCAGGCTAACTATGGCTACACCTTC. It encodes CATSDPRTGQANYGYTF.

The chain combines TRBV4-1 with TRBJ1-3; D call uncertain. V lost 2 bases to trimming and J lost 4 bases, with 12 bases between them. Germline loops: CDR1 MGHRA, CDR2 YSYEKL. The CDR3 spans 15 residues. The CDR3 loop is CASSQTPGSGNTIYF. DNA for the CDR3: TGCGCCAGCAGCCAAACCCCGGGTTCGGGAAACACCATATATTTT.

This CDR3 reads CAWSRQANTEAFF. CDR3 nucleotide sequence: TGTGCCTGGAGTCGACAGGCGAACACTGAAGCTTTCTTT. The chain uses TRBV30 and TRBJ1-1; D possibly corresponds to TRBD1 (6 bases). Trimming left V 2 bases short and J 1 base short, with 8 bases between. CDR3 size: 13 residues. Per the germline V gene, CDR1 is GTSNPN and CDR2 is SVGIG (reference sequence). The complete variable domain, with remaining parts taken from reference TRBV30 and TRBJ1-1, reads SQTIHQWPATLVQPVGSPLSLECTVEGTSNPNLYWYRQAAGRGLQLLFYSVGIGQISSEVPQNLSASRPQDRQFILSSKKLLLSDSGFYLCAWSRQANTEAFFGQGTRLTVV.

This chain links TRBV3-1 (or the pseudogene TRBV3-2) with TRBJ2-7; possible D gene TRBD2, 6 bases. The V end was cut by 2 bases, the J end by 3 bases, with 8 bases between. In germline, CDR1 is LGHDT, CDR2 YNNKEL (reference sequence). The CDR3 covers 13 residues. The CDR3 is CASSQRGNYEQYF. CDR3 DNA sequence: TGTGCCAGCAGCCAACGGGGGAACTACGAGCAGTACTTC.

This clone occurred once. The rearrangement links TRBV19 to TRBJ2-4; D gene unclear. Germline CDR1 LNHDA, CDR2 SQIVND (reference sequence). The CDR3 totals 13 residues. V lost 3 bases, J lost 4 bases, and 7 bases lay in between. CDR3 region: CASSIRVKNIQYF. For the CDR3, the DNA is TGTGCCAGTAGTATCCGTGTTAAAAACATTCAGTACTTC.

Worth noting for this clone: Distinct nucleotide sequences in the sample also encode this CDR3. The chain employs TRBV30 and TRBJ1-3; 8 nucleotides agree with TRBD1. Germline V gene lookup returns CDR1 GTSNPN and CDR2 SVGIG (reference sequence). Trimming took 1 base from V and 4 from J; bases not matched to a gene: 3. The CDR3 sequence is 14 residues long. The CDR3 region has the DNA TGTGCCTGGAGTGCGGCAGGGGGCGGAAACACCATATATTTT. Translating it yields CAWSAAGGGNTIYF.